This passage covers 9 T cell receptor beta chains from one sample sequenced in a study of T-cell memory formation after mild COVID-19. TCRdb reprocessed the 5' RACE reads with MiXCR, giving one entry per CDR3 protein. The repertoire holds about 240,000 distinct CDR3 sequences, with 7.5% to 10% as singletons. What was sequenced was PBMCs or a T cell subset sorted from them (not recorded which). Receptor source: a man in his late teens or twenties who had mild COVID-19 (a few samples of this study predate the infection). Cell type and time point are not known.

The J gene is TRBJ2-5, the V gene TRBV7-2; 10 nucleotides agree with TRBD1. There are 16 residues in the CDR3. Germline CDR1 reads SGHTA; CDR2 reads FQGNSA. Losses at the gene ends were 5 bases for V and 4 bases for J; bases not matched to a gene: 10. Here the CDR3 reads CASSPPGQGTVETQYF. The CDR3 bases are TGTGCCAGCAGCCCTCCGGGACAGGGGACGGTAGAGACCCAGTACTTC. The variable domain in full, with the rest retrieved from reference TRBV7-2 and TRBJ2-5, is GAGVSQSPSNKVTEKGKDVELRCDPISGHTALYWYRQSLGQGLEFLIYFQGNSAPDKSGLPSDRFSAERTGGSVSTLTIQRTQQEDSAVYLCASSPPGQGTVETQYFGPGTRLLVL.

In this sample, this clonotype turned up a few times. The chain combines TRBV2 with TRBJ2-5; weak D call: TRBD1 (6 bases). This CDR3 region has 13 residues. The V end was cut by 6 bases, the J end by 5 bases, with 13 bases between. Looked up from germline, CDR1 is SNHLY and CDR2 is FYNNEI. The CDR3, as DNA: TGTGCCAGCAGACAGGGTATAGGGGAGACCCAGTACTTC. Its translation: CASRQGIGETQYF. Together with reference TRBV2 and TRBJ2-5, the CDR3 gives the full variable domain: EPEVTQTPSHQVTQMGQEVILRCVPISNHLYFYWYRQILGQKVEFLVSFYNNEISEKSEIFDDQFSVERPDGSNFTLKIRSTKLEDSAMYFCASRQGIGETQYFGPGTRLLVL.

This clonotype was seen many times. The rearrangement links TRBV12-3 or TRBV12-4 to TRBJ1-5; 9 nucleotides align to TRBD1. The CDR3 is 14 amino acids. V dropped 5 bases and J dropped 2; count of bases not matched to a gene: 1. CDR3 region: CASSRTGGNQPQHF. As DNA, the CDR3 is TGTGCCAGCAGTCGGACAGGGGGCAATCAGCCCCAGCATTTT.

The chain uses TRBV6-2 or TRBV6-3 and TRBJ2-5; D call uncertain. Per the germline V gene, CDR1 is MNHEY and CDR2 is SVGEGT. V was trimmed by 0 bases and J by 0 bases, leaving 17 bases between them. This CDR3 comprises 18 residues. The DNA for the CDR3 is TGTGCCAGCAGTTACTCGATTGGTGGGCAGGTGAACCAAGAGACCCAGTACTTC. Amino acids: CASSYSIGGQVNQETQYF.

This clonotype has ten or more counts. J is TRBJ1-5 and V is TRBV5-1; maybe TRBD1 (6 bases). Germline-derived CDR1 and CDR2 are SGHRS and YFSETQ. This CDR3 has 15 amino acids. Trimming removed 4 bases from V and 7 bases from J, with 18 bases in between. The CDR3 here is CASSVGTGYGQPQHF. The CDR3 region has the DNA TGCGCCAGCAGCGTCGGAACAGGGTATGGACAGCCCCAGCATTTT.

This clonotype has just a few counts. The chain carries TRBV7-2 and TRBJ2-7; 9 nucleotides align to TRBD1. Germline loops: CDR1 SGHTA, CDR2 FQGNSA. CDR3 length equals 14 residues. V shed 4 bases, J shed 3 bases, and the junction held 4 bases outside the gene matches. CDR3: CASSSGTGYYEQYF. The DNA for the CDR3 is TGTGCCAGCAGCTCCGGGACAGGGTACTACGAGCAGTACTTC. The whole variable domain, remainder taken from reference TRBV7-2 and TRBJ2-7, is GAGVSQSPSNKVTEKGKDVELRCDPISGHTALYWYRQSLGQGLEFLIYFQGNSAPDKSGLPSDRFSAERTGGSVSTLTIQRTQQEDSAVYLCASSSGTGYYEQYFGPGTRLTVT.

This clonotype occurred a few times. V is TRBV6-5 and J is TRBJ1-2; perhaps TRBD1 as D (5 bases). Germline V gives CDR1 MNHEY, CDR2 SVGAGI. V lost 7 bases and J 8 bases, leaving 20 bases between the germline ends. This CDR3 has 14 amino acids. The CDR3 spells CASTSSPDTRGYTF. CDR3 coding DNA: TGTGCCAGCACTTCAAGCCCGGACACCCGGGGCTACACCTTC.

This clonotype was detected only a few times. This chain joins TRBV12-3 or TRBV12-4 and TRBJ2-5; the D is unclear. The CDR3 length is 15 residues. Trimming left V 2 bases short and J 5 bases short, with 15 bases between. The DNA for the CDR3 is TGTGCCAGCAGTTTACTGGCTAGAATAGGGGAGACCCAGTACTTC. Its translation is CASSLLARIGETQYF.

CDR3 DNA sequence: TGCGCCAGCAGCTTGGGGGGACAGCTCTATGGCTACACCTTC. Amino acid sequence: CASSLGGQLYGYTF. The J gene is TRBJ1-2, the V gene TRBV5-1; 7 bases fit TRBD1. Germline V lookup: CDR1 SGHRS, CDR2 YFSETQ. The CDR3 totals 14 residues. V lost 0 bases and J lost 4; bases outside the gene matches: 3.